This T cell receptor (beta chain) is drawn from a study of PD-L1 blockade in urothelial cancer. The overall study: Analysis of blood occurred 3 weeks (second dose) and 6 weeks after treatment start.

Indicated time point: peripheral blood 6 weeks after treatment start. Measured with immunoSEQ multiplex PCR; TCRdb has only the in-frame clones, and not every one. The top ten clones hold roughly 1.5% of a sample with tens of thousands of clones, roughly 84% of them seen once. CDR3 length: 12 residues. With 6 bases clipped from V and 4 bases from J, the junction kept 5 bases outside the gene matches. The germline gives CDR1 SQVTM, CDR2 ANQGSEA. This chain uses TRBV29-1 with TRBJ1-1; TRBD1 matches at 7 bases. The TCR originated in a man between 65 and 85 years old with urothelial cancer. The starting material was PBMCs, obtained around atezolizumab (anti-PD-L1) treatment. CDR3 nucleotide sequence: TGCAGCGTCAGCGCAGGGGGCACTGAAGCTTTCTTT. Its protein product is CSVSAGGTEAFF. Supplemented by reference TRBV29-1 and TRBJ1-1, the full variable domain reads SAVISQKPSRDICQRGTSLTIQCQVDSQVTMMFWYRQQPGQSLTLIATANQGSEATYESGFVIDKFPISRPNLTFSTLTVSNMSPEDSSIYLCSVSAGGTEAFFGQGTRLTVV.